A selection of T cell receptor beta chains follows, all from one sample in a study of T cells in Graves' hyperthyroidism and ophthalmopathy. TCRdb called the multiplex PCR reads again in MiXCR, with one record for every CDR3 protein. The table includes approximately 430,000 distinct CDR3 sequences, around 16% detected once. Input material: blood. The receptors stem from a woman aged 18-35 years with Graves' hyperthyroidism. Each CDR3 is given with its conserved first and last residue. Each record gives: J gene, CDR3 length, V gene, clone size, CDR3 protein. Clone size is shown for a subset of rows, as once, few, many or a class of expanded clone.

J gene: TRBJ2-2; CDR3 length: 14; V gene: TRBV18; clone size: many; CDR3 protein: CASSPGSGTGELFF
J gene: TRBJ1-5; CDR3 length: 13; V gene: TRBV20-1; clone size: few; CDR3 protein: CSAWDGSNQPQHF
J gene: TRBJ2-2; CDR3 length: 16; V gene: TRBV6-2/TRBV6-3; clone size: many; CDR3 protein: CASSWPSGRRGGELFF
J gene: TRBJ2-5; CDR3 length: 16; V gene: TRBV5-1; clone size: .; CDR3 protein: CASSPRGGGGEETQYF
J gene: TRBJ2-7; CDR3 length: 16; V gene: TRBV19; clone size: few; CDR3 protein: CASSPSPGQLSYEQYF
J gene: TRBJ1-2; CDR3 length: 15; V gene: TRBV7-8; clone size: many; CDR3 protein: CASSSMGTAGEGYTF
J gene: TRBJ2-2; CDR3 length: 13; V gene: TRBV19; clone size: few; CDR3 protein: CASGTLTTGELFF
J gene: TRBJ2-1; CDR3 length: 12; V gene: TRBV20-1; clone size: once; CDR3 protein: CSATSRGNERFF
J gene: TRBJ2-7; CDR3 length: 16; V gene: TRBV18; clone size: many; CDR3 protein: CASSPPIGQDGYEQYF
J gene: TRBJ2-3; CDR3 length: 16; V gene: TRBV12-5; clone size: many; CDR3 protein: CASVLKQGFFTDTQYF
J gene: TRBJ2-1; CDR3 length: 17; V gene: TRBV5-8; clone size: .; CDR3 protein: CASSSGPRGPQFNEQFF
J gene: TRBJ2-5; CDR3 length: 12; V gene: TRBV20-1; clone size: many; CDR3 protein: CSAPTGKETQYF
J gene: TRBJ2-1; CDR3 length: 17; V gene: TRBV7-7; clone size: many; CDR3 protein: CASSLLGSGGNHNEQFF
J gene: TRBJ2-7; CDR3 length: 16; V gene: TRBV9; clone size: few; CDR3 protein: CASSVGPGTFDYEQYF
J gene: TRBJ2-2; CDR3 length: 12; V gene: TRBV11-2; clone size: .; CDR3 protein: CASSLPLGELFF
J gene: TRBJ2-5; CDR3 length: 14; V gene: TRBV5-6; clone size: .; CDR3 protein: CASRPWFLQETQYF
J gene: TRBJ2-7; CDR3 length: 16; V gene: TRBV6-1; clone size: few; CDR3 protein: CASRRTAGTGPYEQYF
J gene: TRBJ1-1; CDR3 length: 14; V gene: TRBV7-2; clone size: many; CDR3 protein: CASSVQGSGTEAFF
J gene: TRBJ2-3; CDR3 length: 14; V gene: TRBV5-1; clone size: many; CDR3 protein: CASRSGARTDTQYF
J gene: TRBJ1-1; CDR3 length: 21; V gene: TRBV29-1; clone size: .; CDR3 protein: CSVEGDRVRSRWLAGNTEAFF
J gene: TRBJ1-6; CDR3 length: 16; V gene: TRBV5-6; clone size: .; CDR3 protein: CASSLAWTGRTSPLHF
J gene: TRBJ2-3; CDR3 length: 15; V gene: TRBV7-9; clone size: many; CDR3 protein: CASSGTSLGTDTQYF
J gene: TRBJ2-3; CDR3 length: 16; V gene: TRBV20-1; clone size: .; CDR3 protein: CSARNPGLAGADTQYF
J gene: TRBJ2-6; CDR3 length: 21; V gene: TRBV3-1; clone size: .; CDR3 protein: CASSHPGGLAGGLSGANVLTF
J gene: TRBJ2-4; CDR3 length: 16; V gene: TRBV6-2/TRBV6-3; clone size: .; CDR3 protein: CASTRDREEAKNTQYF
J gene: TRBJ1-4; CDR3 length: 14; V gene: TRBV2; clone size: many; CDR3 protein: CASRRTGENEKLFF
J gene: TRBJ1-5; CDR3 length: 14; V gene: TRBV12-3/TRBV12-4; clone size: many; CDR3 protein: CASRHRDSNQPQHF
J gene: TRBJ1-5; CDR3 length: 18; V gene: TRBV12-5; clone size: many; CDR3 protein: CASGLVLTGTVLNQPQHF
J gene: TRBJ2-7; CDR3 length: 16; V gene: TRBV15; clone size: many; CDR3 protein: CATSRRGGGNSYEQYF
J gene: TRBJ2-5; CDR3 length: 13; V gene: TRBV29-1; clone size: many; CDR3 protein: CSVVLAIQETQYF
J gene: TRBJ1-3; CDR3 length: 16; V gene: TRBV19; clone size: few; CDR3 protein: CASSSGLLSSGNTIYF
J gene: TRBJ1-2; CDR3 length: 12; V gene: TRBV7-9; clone size: many; CDR3 protein: CASSRNGYGYTF
J gene: TRBJ2-7; CDR3 length: 15; V gene: TRBV12-3/TRBV12-4; clone size: large; CDR3 protein: CASSPLAGGLYEQYF
J gene: TRBJ2-3; CDR3 length: 15; V gene: TRBV18; clone size: many; CDR3 protein: CASSPSVVNTDTQYF
J gene: TRBJ1-2; CDR3 length: 14; V gene: TRBV6-2/TRBV6-3; clone size: few; CDR3 protein: CASSYGQQSYGYTF
J gene: TRBJ2-3; CDR3 length: 17; V gene: TRBV4-1; clone size: .; CDR3 protein: CASSQWTGGTGEDTQYF
J gene: TRBJ2-5; CDR3 length: 16; V gene: TRBV28; clone size: many; CDR3 protein: CASSFGASGERETQYF
J gene: TRBJ1-1; CDR3 length: 14; V gene: TRBV2; clone size: few; CDR3 protein: CASSEELDSLEAFF
J gene: TRBJ2-5; CDR3 length: 16; V gene: TRBV4-1; clone size: many; CDR3 protein: CASSQGHRTGQETQYF
J gene: TRBJ2-7; CDR3 length: 16; V gene: TRBV4-2; clone size: few; CDR3 protein: CASSQERASGRTEQYF
J gene: TRBJ2-7; CDR3 length: 18; V gene: TRBV5-1; clone size: .; CDR3 protein: CASSVAQGRAGLSYEQYF
J gene: TRBJ2-3; CDR3 length: 15; V gene: TRBV10-3; clone size: many; CDR3 protein: CAISSSSGKVNTQYF
J gene: TRBJ1-2; CDR3 length: 15; V gene: TRBV6-1; clone size: many; CDR3 protein: CASSEEGTGGYGYTF
J gene: TRBJ1-4; CDR3 length: 17; V gene: TRBV12-3/TRBV12-4; clone size: .; CDR3 protein: CASSGGQGEWTNEKLFF
J gene: TRBJ2-7; CDR3 length: 11; V gene: TRBV12-3/TRBV12-4; clone size: many; CDR3 protein: CASRGSYEQYF
J gene: TRBJ1-1; CDR3 length: 13; V gene: TRBV20-1; clone size: many; CDR3 protein: CSASVTGDTEAFF